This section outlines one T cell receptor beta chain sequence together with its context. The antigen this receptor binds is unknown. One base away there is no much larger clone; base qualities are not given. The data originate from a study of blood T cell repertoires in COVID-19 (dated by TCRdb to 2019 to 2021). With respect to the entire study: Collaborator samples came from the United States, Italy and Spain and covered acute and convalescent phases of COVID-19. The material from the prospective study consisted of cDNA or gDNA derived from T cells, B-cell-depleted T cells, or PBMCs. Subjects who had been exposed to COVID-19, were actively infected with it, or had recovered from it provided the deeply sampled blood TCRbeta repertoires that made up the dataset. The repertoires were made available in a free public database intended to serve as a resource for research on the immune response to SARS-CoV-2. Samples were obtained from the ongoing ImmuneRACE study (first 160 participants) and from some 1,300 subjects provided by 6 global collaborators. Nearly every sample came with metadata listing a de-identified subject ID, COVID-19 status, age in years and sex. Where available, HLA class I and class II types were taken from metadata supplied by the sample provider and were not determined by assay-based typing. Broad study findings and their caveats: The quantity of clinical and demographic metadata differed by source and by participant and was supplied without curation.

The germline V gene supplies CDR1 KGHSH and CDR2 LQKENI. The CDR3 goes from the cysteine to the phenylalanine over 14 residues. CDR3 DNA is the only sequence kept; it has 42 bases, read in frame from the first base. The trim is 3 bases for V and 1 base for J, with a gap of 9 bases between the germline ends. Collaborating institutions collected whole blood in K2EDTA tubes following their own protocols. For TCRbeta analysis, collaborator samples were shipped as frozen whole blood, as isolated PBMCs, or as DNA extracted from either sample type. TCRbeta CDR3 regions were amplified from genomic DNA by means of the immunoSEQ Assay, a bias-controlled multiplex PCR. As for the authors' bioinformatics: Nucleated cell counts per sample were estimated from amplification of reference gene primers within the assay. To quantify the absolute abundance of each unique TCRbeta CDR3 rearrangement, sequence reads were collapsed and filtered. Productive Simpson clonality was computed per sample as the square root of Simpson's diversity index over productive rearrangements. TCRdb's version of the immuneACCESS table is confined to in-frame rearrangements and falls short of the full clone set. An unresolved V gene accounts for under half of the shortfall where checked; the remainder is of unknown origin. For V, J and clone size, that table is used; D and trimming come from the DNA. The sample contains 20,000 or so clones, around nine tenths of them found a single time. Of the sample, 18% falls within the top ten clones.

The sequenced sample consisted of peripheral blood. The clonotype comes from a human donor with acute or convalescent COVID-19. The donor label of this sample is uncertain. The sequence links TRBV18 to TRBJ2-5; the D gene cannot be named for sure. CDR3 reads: CASSPGQLQETQYF. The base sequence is TGTGCCAGCTCACCTGGGCAGCTCCAAGAGACCCAGTACTTC.